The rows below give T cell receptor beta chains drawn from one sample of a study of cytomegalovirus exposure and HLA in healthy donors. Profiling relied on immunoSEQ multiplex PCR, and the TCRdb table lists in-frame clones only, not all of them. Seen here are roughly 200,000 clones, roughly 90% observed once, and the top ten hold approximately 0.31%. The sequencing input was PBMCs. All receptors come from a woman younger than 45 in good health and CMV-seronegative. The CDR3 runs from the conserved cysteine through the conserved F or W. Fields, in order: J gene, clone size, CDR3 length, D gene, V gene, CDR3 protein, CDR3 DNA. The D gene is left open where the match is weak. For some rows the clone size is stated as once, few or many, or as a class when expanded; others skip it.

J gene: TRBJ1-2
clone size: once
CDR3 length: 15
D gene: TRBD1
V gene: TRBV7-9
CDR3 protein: CASSGAGQKNYGYTF
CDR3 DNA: TGTGCCAGCAGTGGGGCGGGACAGAAGAACTATGGCTACACCTTC

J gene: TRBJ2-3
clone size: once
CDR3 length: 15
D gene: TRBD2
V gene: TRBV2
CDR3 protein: CASSRTSVSTDTQYF
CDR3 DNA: TGTGCCAGCAGCCGGACTAGCGTTAGCACAGATACGCAGTATTTT

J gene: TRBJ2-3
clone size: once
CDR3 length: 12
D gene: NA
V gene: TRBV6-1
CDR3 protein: CASSEGTNTQYF
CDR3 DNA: TGTGCCAGCAGTGAAGGGACAAATACGCAGTATTTT

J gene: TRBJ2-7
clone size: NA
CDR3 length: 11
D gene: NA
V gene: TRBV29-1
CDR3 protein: CSVGYRDEQYF
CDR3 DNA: TGCAGCGTGGGATACAGGGACGAGCAGTACTTC

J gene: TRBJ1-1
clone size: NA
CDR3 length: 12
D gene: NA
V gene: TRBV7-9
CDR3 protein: CASTRIHTEAFF
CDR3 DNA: TGTGCCAGCACCAGAATTCACACTGAAGCTTTCTTT

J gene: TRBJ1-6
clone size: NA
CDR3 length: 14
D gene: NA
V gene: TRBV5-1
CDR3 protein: CASSLGTSNSPLHF
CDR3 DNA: TGCGCCAGCAGCTTGGGGACATCAAATTCACCCCTCCACTTT

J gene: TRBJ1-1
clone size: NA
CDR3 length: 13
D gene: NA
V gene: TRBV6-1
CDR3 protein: CASRSRVNTEAFF
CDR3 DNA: TGTGCCAGCAGAAGCAGGGTAAACACTGAAGCTTTCTTT

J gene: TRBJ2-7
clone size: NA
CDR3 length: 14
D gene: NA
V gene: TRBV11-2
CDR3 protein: CASNWGPSSYEQYF
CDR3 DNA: TGTGCCAGCAATTGGGGCCCTAGCTCCTACGAGCAGTACTTC

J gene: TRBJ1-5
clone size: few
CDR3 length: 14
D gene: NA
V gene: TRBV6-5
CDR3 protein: CASSEGGPGQPQHF
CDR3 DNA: TGTGCCAGCAGTGAGGGGGGGCCGGGTCAGCCCCAGCATTTT

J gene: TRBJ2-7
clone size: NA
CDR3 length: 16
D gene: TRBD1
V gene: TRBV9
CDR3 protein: CASSEGATGAPAEQYF
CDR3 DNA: TGTGCCAGCAGCGAGGGGGCGACAGGGGCGCCGGCCGAGCAGTACTTC

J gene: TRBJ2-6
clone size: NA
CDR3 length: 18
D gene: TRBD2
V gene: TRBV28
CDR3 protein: CASSLGLAGYSGANVLTF
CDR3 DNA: TGTGCCAGCAGTTTGGGACTAGCGGGATACTCTGGGGCCAACGTCCTGACTTTC

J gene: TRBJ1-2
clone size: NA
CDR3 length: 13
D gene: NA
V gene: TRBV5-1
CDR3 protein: CASSLGTNYGYTF
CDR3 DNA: TGCGCCAGCAGCCTCGGGACAAACTATGGCTACACCTTC

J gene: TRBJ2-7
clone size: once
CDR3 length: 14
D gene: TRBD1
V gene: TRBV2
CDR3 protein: CASRPGQGPYEQYF
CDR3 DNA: TGTGCCAGCAGGCCGGGACAGGGACCCTACGAGCAGTACTTC

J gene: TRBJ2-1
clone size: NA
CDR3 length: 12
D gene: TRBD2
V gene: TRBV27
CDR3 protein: CASSLPGGGQFF
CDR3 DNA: TGTGCCAGCAGTTTGCCGGGGGGAGGGCAGTTCTTC

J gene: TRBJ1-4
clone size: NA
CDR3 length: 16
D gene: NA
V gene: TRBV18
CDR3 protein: CASSPQGPGGVEKLFF
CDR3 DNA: TGTGCCAGCTCACCACAGGGCCCCGGAGGGGTTGAAAAACTGTTTTTT

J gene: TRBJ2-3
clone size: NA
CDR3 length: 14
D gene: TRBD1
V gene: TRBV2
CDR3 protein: CASRRDRATDTQYF
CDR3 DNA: TGTGCCAGCAGGCGGGACAGGGCCACAGATACGCAGTATTTT

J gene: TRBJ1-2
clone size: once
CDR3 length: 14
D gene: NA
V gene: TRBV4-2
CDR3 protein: CASSGTPSPYGYTF
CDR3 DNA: TGTGCCAGCAGCGGTACTCCTTCCCCCTATGGCTACACCTTC

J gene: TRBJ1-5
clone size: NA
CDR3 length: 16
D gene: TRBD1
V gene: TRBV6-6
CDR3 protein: CASSYAGQDSNQPQHF
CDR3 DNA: TGTGCCAGCAGTTACGCGGGACAGGATAGCAATCAGCCCCAGCATTTT

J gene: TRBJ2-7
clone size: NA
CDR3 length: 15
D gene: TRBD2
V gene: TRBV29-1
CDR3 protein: CSVEDPSGDNYEQYF
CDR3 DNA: TGCAGCGTTGAAGATCCTAGCGGGGATAACTACGAGCAGTACTTC

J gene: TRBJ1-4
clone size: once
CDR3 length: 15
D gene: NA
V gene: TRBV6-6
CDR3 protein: CASSYWDKGSEKLFF
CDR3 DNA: TGTGCCAGCAGTTACTGGGACAAAGGTAGTGAAAAACTGTTTTTT